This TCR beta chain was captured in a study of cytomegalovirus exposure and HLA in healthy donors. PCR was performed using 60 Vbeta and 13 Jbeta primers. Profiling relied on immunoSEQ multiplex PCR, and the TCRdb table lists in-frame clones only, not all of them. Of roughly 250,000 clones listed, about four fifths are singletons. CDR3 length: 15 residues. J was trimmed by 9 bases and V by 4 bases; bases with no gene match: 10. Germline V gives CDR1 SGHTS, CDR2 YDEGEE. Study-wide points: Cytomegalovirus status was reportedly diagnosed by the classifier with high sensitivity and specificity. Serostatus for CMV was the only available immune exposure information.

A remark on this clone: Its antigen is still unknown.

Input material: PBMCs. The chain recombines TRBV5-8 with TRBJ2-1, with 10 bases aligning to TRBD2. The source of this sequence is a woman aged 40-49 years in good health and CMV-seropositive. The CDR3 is CASSKGLAGVSEQFF. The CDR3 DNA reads TGTGCCAGCAGCAAGGGCCTAGCGGGAGTGAGTGAGCAGTTCTTC.